What follows are 2 T cell receptor beta chains derived from one specimen sequenced in a study of blood T cell repertoires in COVID-19. TCRdb's table, derived via immunoSEQ multiplex PCR, lists solely in-frame clones and lacks some. The sample lists about 110,000 clones; roughly 86% were seen once. The sequencing input was peripheral blood. These receptors were taken from a man aged 40-49 years with acute or convalescent COVID-19.

This clone was seen only once. The gene calls are TRBV4-1 and TRBJ1-1; 10 bases are shared with TRBD1. CDR1 MGHRA and CDR2 YSYEKL come from the germline V gene. The CDR3 contains 16 residues. The J segment lost 4 bases and the V segment lost 5 bases, leaving 10 bases of the junction unmatched. CDR3 in DNA: TGCGCCAGCAGCAATAGGGACAGGGGCCCCAGCACTGAAGCTTTCTTT. It specifies CASSNRDRGPSTEAFF.

Only one count was recorded for this clone. This chain links TRBV6-6 with TRBJ2-3; tentatively, D is TRBD1 (5 bases). This CDR3 has 18 residues. CDR1 and CDR2 (germline): MNHNY, SVGAGI (reference sequence). With 5 bases removed from V and 0 bases from J, the gap between germline ends came to 21 bases. The CDR3 protein is CASSQTAVSSPSTDTQYF. The CDR3 bases are TGTGCCAGCAGTCAGACAGCAGTTAGTAGTCCTAGCACAGATACGCAGTATTTT.